The next 6 T cell receptor beta chains were all read from a single sample in a study of cytomegalovirus exposure and HLA in healthy donors. The PCR ran on 60 Vbeta and 13 Jbeta primers. TCRdb's table, derived via immunoSEQ multiplex PCR, lists solely in-frame clones and lacks some. The sample contains 150,000 to 200,000 clones, 55% to 80% of which appear only once. Sequencing was carried out using PBMCs. Every receptor here comes from a woman aged 18-35 years in good health and CMV-seropositive.

This chain uses TRBV30 with TRBJ1-6; 8 nucleotides line up with TRBD1. The germline V gene encodes CDR1 GTSNPN and CDR2 SVGIG (reference sequence). The CDR3 contains 15 residues. The V gene end was trimmed by 1 base and the J gene end by 7 bases; junction bases not matched to a gene: 6. The CDR3 here is CAWSAPDRGNSPLHF. The CDR3 coding sequence is TGTGCCTGGAGTGCCCCCGACAGGGGCAATTCACCCCTCCACTTT.

This sequence joins TRBV10-3 and TRBJ2-7, with D perhaps TRBD1 (6 bases). Trimming took 6 bases from V and 3 from J, leaving 15 bases between them. The germline V gene has CDR1 ENHRY and CDR2 SYGVKD. This CDR3 has 14 residues. CDR3 DNA sequence: TGTGCCATCAGGGGGGAGACAGGTAACTACGAGCAGTACTTC. It specifies CAIRGETGNYEQYF.

The V call is TRBV6-5, the J call TRBJ2-7; D not resolved. The CDR3 consists of 11 residues. Germline V lookup: CDR1 MNHEY, CDR2 SVGAGI. Trimming removed 5 bases from V and 10 bases from J, with 12 bases in between. The CDR3 DNA follows: TGTGCCAGCAGTCGCCTAGGTATCCAGTACTTC. It yields the protein CASSRLGIQYF.

The chain carries TRBV5-8 and TRBJ2-7; 8 bases match TRBD1. V shed 3 bases, J shed 6 bases, and the junction held 11 bases outside the gene matches. The CDR3 is 15 residues long. The germline CDR1 and CDR2 sequences are SGHTS and YDEGEE. The CDR3 spells CASSWYTAGGSEQYF. The CDR3 DNA reads TGTGCCAGCAGCTGGTATACGGCAGGGGGCTCCGAGCAGTACTTC.

This clone was counted a few times. This sequence joins TRBV29-1 and TRBJ1-1; D gene ambiguous. V lost 3 bases, J lost 0 bases, and 8 bases lay in between. From germline, CDR1 is SQVTM and CDR2 ANQGSEA. The CDR3 loop spans 13 amino acids. The CDR3 region is CSVEAGMNTEAFF. The CDR3 bases are TGCAGCGTTGAGGCAGGCATGAACACTGAAGCTTTCTTT.

The V and J genes are TRBV7-9 and TRBJ2-2, with a possible D match to TRBD2 (6 bases). From germline, CDR1 is SEHNR and CDR2 FQNEAQ (reference sequence). This CDR3 has 12 residues. Trimming removed 11 bases at V and 6 bases at J, with 13 bases between. CDR3 sequence: CAPSGDSGELFF. CDR3 nucleotides: TGTGCCCCATCGGGGGATTCCGGGGAGCTGTTTTTT. Filled out from reference TRBV7-9 and TRBJ2-2, the complete variable domain reads DTGVSQNPRHKITKRGQNVTFRCDPISEHNRLYWYRQTLGQGPEFLTYFQNEAQLEKSRLLSDRFSAERPKGSFSTLEIQRTEQGDSAMYLCAPSGDSGELFFGEGSRLTVL.